These T cell receptor beta chains were read from a single sample in a study of T cell changes during pregnancy in multiple sclerosis. The protocol was immunoSEQ multiplex PCR, while the TCRdb copy is restricted to in-frame clones and leaves out a portion. The sample contains about 60,000 clones, about 90% of which appear only once. Sequencing used CD4+ T cells from peripheral blood mononuclear cells, obtained after pregnancy. The receptors shown here come from a female donor in good health, enrolled as a control in a pregnancy study. The CDR3 runs from the conserved cysteine through the conserved F or W. The D gene is left open where the match is weak. Clone sizes are given selectively: once, few, many, or a class where the clone is expanded.

D	V	size	J	DNA	CDR3
TRBD2	TRBV5-1	.	TRBJ2-3	TGCGCCAGCAGCCTACTAGCGGGGGGGGGAGATACGCAGTATTTT	CASSLLAGGGDTQYF
.	TRBV18	.	TRBJ2-3	TGTGCCAGCTCACCAATCTTCGGAGCGACAGATACGCAGTATTTT	CASSPIFGATDTQYF
TRBD1	TRBV11-2	.	TRBJ2-2	TGTGCCAGCAGCTCTACCGGGACAGGGGACCCCGGGGAGCTGTTTTTT	CASSSTGTGDPGELFF
TRBD1	TRBV9	once	TRBJ1-1	TGTGCCAGCAGCGCACAGGGGCGGTCGGGCACTGAAGCTTTCTTT	CASSAQGRSGTEAFF
.	TRBV6-5	.	TRBJ1-2	TGTGCCAGCAGTGCCCCGGACAGAGCTAACTATGGCTACACCTTC	CASSAPDRANYGYTF
.	TRBV6-1	.	TRBJ2-3	TGTGCCAGCAAGAAGGGGCTACCAACAGATACGCAGTATTTT	CASKKGLPTDTQYF
.	TRBV7-2	.	TRBJ1-1	TGTGCCAGCAGTCTAAATCAGGAACTTGAAGCTTTCTTT	CASSLNQELEAFF
TRBD1	TRBV19	.	TRBJ2-7	TGTGCCAGTAGTCTCGGGACAGGGGGGGCTAGGTTAATCTACGAGCAGTACTTC	CASSLGTGGARLIYEQYF
.	TRBV11-3	.	TRBJ1-6	TGTGCCAGCAGCCCCGGGACTTCGATGGGCTCCTATAATTCACCCCTCCACTTT	CASSPGTSMGSYNSPLHF
.	TRBV7-2	.	TRBJ2-1	TGTGCCAGCAGCTTAATCGAGGGATTTCGAAATGAGCAGTTCTTC	CASSLIEGFRNEQFF
TRBD1	TRBV7-9	.	TRBJ1-6	TGTGCCAGCAGCTTAGGCGTTACAGGGGGAAGAAATTCACCCCTCCACTTT	CASSLGVTGGRNSPLHF
.	TRBV28	.	TRBJ1-4	TGTGCCAGCAATCCCAATCTACAGCCAACTAATGAAAAACTGTTTTTT	CASNPNLQPTNEKLFF
.	TRBV5-4	.	TRBJ1-2	TGTGCCAGCAGCTTGGGCGGAGGGGCTAACTATGGCTACACCTTC	CASSLGGGANYGYTF
TRBD1	TRBV14	once	TRBJ1-5	TGTGCCAGCAGTCGACAGGGAGGTCAGCCCCAGCATTTT	CASSRQGGQPQHF
.	TRBV4-2	.	TRBJ1-5	TGTGCCAGCAGCCAAGATCGGATCGGGAATCAGCCCCAGCATTTT	CASSQDRIGNQPQHF
TRBD2	TRBV5-8	.	TRBJ2-2	TGTGCCAGCAGCTCCGGGACTATCCTCGACACCGGGGAGCTGTTTTTT	CASSSGTILDTGELFF
TRBD2	TRBV6-4	.	TRBJ2-3	TGTGCCAGCAGCAGGACTAGCGGGGGGGCAGGAACGCAGTATTTT	CASSRTSGGAGTQYF
TRBD1	TRBV6-5	once	TRBJ1-2	TGTGCCAGCACCCTTACGACAGGGACGTCCTATGGCTACACCTTC	CASTLTTGTSYGYTF
.	TRBV30	.	TRBJ1-2	TGTGCCTGGAGTGTACAAGCGGGGGGCGATGGCTACACCTTC	CAWSVQAGGDGYTF
.	TRBV27	.	TRBJ1-6	TGTGCCAGCAGCCCCCGGGGATCCTATAATTCACCCCTCCACTTT	CASSPRGSYNSPLHF
.	TRBV5-1	once	TRBJ2-2	TGCGCCAGCAGCTTGGGCCGCGGGAACACCGGGGAGCTGTTTTTT	CASSLGRGNTGELFF
TRBD1	TRBV19	.	TRBJ2-2	TGTGCCAGTAGTATTGCCTCGGGACAGGGGGGCGGGGAGCTGTTTTTT	CASSIASGQGGGELFF
.	TRBV30	.	TRBJ1-3	TGTGCCTGGAGCCGGGGAGGGAACTCTGGAAACACCATATATTTT	CAWSRGGNSGNTIYF
TRBD1	TRBV4-2	.	TRBJ1-2	TGTGCCAGCAGCCAGGGATCGGGGACAGCCTATGGCTACACCTTC	CASSQGSGTAYGYTF
.	TRBV18	once	TRBJ2-1	TGTGCCAGCTCACCTCTGGGGACATCCTACAATGAGCAGTTCTTC	CASSPLGTSYNEQFF
.	TRBV5-1	once	TRBJ2-1	TGCGCCAGCAGCTTGGAGACTCTTTACAATGAGCAGTTCTTC	CASSLETLYNEQFF
.	TRBV19	.	TRBJ2-5	TGTGCCAGTAGTATCGTAGCCCGCGGGCCAGGAGAGACCCAGTACTTC	CASSIVARGPGETQYF
.	TRBV7-3	.	TRBJ2-5	TGTGCCAGCAGCCCCCGTAGACTACAAGAGACCCAGTACTTC	CASSPRRLQETQYF
.	TRBV18	.	TRBJ2-5	TGTGCCAGCTCACCACCCATAGCGCAAGAGACCCAGTACTTC	CASSPPIAQETQYF
.	TRBV11-3	.	TRBJ2-5	TGTGCCAGCAGCCCCACCCCCAGGGTTGGGGAGACCCAGTACTTC	CASSPTPRVGETQYF
.	TRBV30	.	TRBJ2-7	TGTGCCTGGAGTGGGGGCAGTTACTACGAGCAGTACTTC	CAWSGGSYYEQYF
TRBD2	TRBV4-3	.	TRBJ2-2	TGCGCCAGCAGCCGAAGGACTAGCGGGGGGGGAAACACCGGGGAGCTGTTTTTT	CASSRRTSGGGNTGELFF
.	TRBV6-6	.	TRBJ1-5	TGTGCCAGCAGTTACGATGGGGGGGGTAATCAGCCCCAGCATTTT	CASSYDGGGNQPQHF
TRBD1	TRBV18	.	TRBJ2-5	TGTGCCAGCTCATTGAGACAGGGACAAGAGACCCAGTACTTC	CASSLRQGQETQYF
.	TRBV19	.	TRBJ1-2	TGTGCCAGTAGTATCCGCCAGGGGAACTATGGCTACACCTTC	CASSIRQGNYGYTF
.	TRBV7-2	once	TRBJ1-2	TGTGCCAGCAGCCTGCCGGGGGGAGAGCATGGCTACACCTTC	CASSLPGGEHGYTF
.	TRBV7-2	.	TRBJ1-2	TGTGCCAGCAGCTTAGAGCATCGGAACTATGGCTACACCTTC	CASSLEHRNYGYTF
TRBD1	TRBV19	.	TRBJ1-6	TGTGCCAGTAGTTTCCGGGACAGGGGCTATAATTCACCCCTCCACTTT	CASSFRDRGYNSPLHF
.	TRBV20-1	.	TRBJ1-1	TGCAGTGCTAGCGGAGGAACTGAAGCTTTCTTT	CSASGGTEAFF
TRBD1	TRBV7-8	.	TRBJ1-4	TGTGCCAGCAGCGGGACAGGGCTGAATGAAAAACTGTTTTTT	CASSGTGLNEKLFF